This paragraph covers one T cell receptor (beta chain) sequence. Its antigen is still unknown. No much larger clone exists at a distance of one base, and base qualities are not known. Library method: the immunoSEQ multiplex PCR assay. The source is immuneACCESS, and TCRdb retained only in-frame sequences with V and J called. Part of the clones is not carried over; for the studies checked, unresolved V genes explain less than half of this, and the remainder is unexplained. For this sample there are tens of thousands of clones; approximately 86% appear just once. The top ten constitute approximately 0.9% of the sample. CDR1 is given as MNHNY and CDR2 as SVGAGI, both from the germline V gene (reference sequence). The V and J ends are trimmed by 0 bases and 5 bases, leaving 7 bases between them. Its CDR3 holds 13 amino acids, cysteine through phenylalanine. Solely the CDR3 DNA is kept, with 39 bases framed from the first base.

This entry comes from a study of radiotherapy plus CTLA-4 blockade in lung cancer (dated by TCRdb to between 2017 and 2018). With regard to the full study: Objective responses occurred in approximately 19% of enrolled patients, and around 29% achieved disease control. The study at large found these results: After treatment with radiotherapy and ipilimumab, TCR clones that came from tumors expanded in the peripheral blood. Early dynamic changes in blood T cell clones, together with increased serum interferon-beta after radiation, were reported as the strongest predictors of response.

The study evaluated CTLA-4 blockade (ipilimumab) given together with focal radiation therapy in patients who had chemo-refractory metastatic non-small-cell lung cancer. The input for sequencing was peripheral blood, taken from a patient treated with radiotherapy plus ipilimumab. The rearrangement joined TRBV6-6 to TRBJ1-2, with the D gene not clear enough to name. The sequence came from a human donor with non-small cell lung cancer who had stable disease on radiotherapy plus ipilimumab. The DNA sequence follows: TGTGCCAGCAGTTACTCGAATTTGTATGGCTACACCTTC. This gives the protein CASSYSNLYGYTF.